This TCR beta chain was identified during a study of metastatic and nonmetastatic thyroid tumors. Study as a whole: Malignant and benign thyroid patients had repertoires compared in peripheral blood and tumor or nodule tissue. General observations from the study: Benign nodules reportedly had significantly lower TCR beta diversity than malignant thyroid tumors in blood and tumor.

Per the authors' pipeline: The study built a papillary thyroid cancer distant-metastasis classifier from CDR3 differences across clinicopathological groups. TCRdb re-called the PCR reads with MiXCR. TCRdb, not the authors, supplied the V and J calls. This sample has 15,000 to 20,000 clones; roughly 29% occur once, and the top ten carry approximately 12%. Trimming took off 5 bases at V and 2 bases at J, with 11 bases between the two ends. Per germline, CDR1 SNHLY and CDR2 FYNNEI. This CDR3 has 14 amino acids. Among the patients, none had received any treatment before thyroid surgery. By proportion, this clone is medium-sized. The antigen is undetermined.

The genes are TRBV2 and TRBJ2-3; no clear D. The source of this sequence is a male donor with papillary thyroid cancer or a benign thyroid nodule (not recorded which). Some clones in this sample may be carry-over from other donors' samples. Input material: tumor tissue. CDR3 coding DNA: TGTGCCAGCAGTCCGACGAGGATCACAGATACGCAGTATTTT. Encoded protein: CASSPTRITDTQYF.